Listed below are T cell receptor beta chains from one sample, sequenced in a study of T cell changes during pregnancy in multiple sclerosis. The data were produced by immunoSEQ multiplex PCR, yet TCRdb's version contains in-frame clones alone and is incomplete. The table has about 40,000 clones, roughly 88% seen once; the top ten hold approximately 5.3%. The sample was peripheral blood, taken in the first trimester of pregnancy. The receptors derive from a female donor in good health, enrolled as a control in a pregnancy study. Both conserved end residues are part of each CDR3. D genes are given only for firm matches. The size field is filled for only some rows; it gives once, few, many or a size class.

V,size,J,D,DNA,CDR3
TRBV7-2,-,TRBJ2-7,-,TGTGCCAGCAGCTTAGAGTATAGCACCTACGAGCAGTACTTC,CASSLEYSTYEQYF
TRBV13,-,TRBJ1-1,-,TGTGCCAGCAGCGCGAGAGGGACATCGAACACTGAAGCTTTCTTT,CASSARGTSNTEAFF
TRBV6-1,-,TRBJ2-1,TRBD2,TGTGCCAGCAGTGAAGAGCTAGCGGGGGGGCGTGAGCAGTTCTTC,CASSEELAGGREQFF
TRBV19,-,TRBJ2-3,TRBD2,TGTGCCAGTAACACGCCGGGACTAGCTGAGAAAGGCACAGATACGCAGTATTTT,CASNTPGLAEKGTDTQYF
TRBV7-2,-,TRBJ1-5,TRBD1,TGTGCCAGCACCCCCGGGACAGCTAATCAGCCCCAGCATTTT,CASTPGTANQPQHF
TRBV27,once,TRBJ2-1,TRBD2,TGTGCCAGCAACCGAGGGCTAGCGGGAGAGGGAAATGAGCAGTTCTTC,CASNRGLAGEGNEQFF
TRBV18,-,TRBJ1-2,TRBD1,TGTGCCAGTCGACAGGGGGTTAGCTATGGCTACACCTTC,CASRQGVSYGYTF
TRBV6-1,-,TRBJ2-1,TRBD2,TGTGCCGGCCGACGCGGGGGGCGGGATGGGGAGCAGTTCTTC,CAGRRGGRDGEQFF
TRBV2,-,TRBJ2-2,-,TGTGCCAGCAGTGTACCCACAGGTGTTACCGGGGAGCTGTTTTTT,CASSVPTGVTGELFF
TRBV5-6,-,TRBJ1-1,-,TGTGCCAGCAGTTCAAAGGACAGCTCTAACACTGAAGCTTTCTTT,CASSSKDSSNTEAFF
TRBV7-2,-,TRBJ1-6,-,TGTGCCAGCAGCTTACGCGGGGGCGATAATTCACCCCTCCACTTT,CASSLRGGDNSPLHF
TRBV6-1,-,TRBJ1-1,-,TGTGCCAGCAGTGCGCGGGGGGGGAACACTGAAGCTTTCTTT,CASSARGGNTEAFF
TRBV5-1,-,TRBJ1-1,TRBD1,TGCGCCAGCAGCTTGGCGACAGGGGGCGGGGGAGAAGCTTTCTTT,CASSLATGGGGEAFF
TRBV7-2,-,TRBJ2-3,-,TGTGCCAGCAGCCAAGTCGCAGTGTTGGGGCCAGATACGCAGTATTTT,CASSQVAVLGPDTQYF
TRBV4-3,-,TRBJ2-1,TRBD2,TGCGCCAGCAGCAAGGGACTAGCGGGGGTCCGAGATGAGCAGTTCTTC,CASSKGLAGVRDEQFF
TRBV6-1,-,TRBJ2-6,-,TGTGCCAGCACCGCGGACTCTGGGGCCAACGTCCTGACTTTC,CASTADSGANVLTF
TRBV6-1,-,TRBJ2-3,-,TGTGCCAGCAGTGTACTACTAGCTGATACGCAGTATTTT,CASSVLLADTQYF
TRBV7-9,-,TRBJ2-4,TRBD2,TGTGCCAGCAGACCTCGACTAGCGGGGGGGATAGCCAAAAACATTCAGTACTTC,CASRPRLAGGIAKNIQYF
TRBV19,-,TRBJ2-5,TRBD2,TGTGCCAGTAGTACAGCGGGAGGAAAAGAGACCCAGTACTTC,CASSTAGGKETQYF
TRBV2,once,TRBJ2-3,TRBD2,TGTGCCACCCGTCCGGTTTTGCGGGGGGACGATACGCAGTATTTT,CATRPVLRGDDTQYF
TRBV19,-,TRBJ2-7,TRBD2,TGTGCCAGTAAGACTAGCGGGGGGTACGAGCAGTACTTC,CASKTSGGYEQYF
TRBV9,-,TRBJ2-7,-,TGTGCCAGCAGCGCCTATGATGGTGGGCAGGTCTACGAGCAGTACTTC,CASSAYDGGQVYEQYF
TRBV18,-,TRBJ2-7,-,TGTGCCAGCTCACCAAGTGGAATGCAGGGTAACGAGCAGTACTTC,CASSPSGMQGNEQYF
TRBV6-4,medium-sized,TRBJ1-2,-,TGTGCCAGCAGTGACTCGAGAGATTCTAACTATGGCTACACCTTC,CASSDSRDSNYGYTF
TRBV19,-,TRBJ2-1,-,TGTGCCAGTAGTATTGGGGGGTTCTCCTACAATGAGCAGTTCTTC,CASSIGGFSYNEQFF
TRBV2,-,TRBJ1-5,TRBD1,TGTGCCAGCAGGACCACAGGGGCTGGGAGCAATCAGCCCCAGCATTTT,CASRTTGAGSNQPQHF
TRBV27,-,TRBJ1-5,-,TGTGCCAGCAGTTTATACTCAGGGTTTGGGCAGCCCCAGCATTTT,CASSLYSGFGQPQHF
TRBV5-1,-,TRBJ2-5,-,TGCGCCAGCAGCACATCTAGCATAAGCCAAGAGACCCAGTACTTC,CASSTSSISQETQYF
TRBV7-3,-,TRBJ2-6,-,TGTGCCAGCAGCCCGGGGGTGACTGGGGCCAACGTCCTGACTTTC,CASSPGVTGANVLTF
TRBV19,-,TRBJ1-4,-,TGTGCCAGTAGTATCTTGGGCCAGGGAGGCAGTGAAAAACTGTTTTTT,CASSILGQGGSEKLFF